These T cell receptor beta chains were read from a single sample in a study of cytomegalovirus exposure and HLA in healthy donors. The method was immunoSEQ multiplex PCR; TCRdb's version includes in-frame clones alone and lacks a portion of them. The repertoire holds 260,000 or so clones, 70% to 90% seen once, with roughly 0.93% in the top ten. The specimen was PBMCs. All receptors derive from a woman in her late teens or twenties in good health and CMV-seronegative. The CDR3 runs from the conserved cysteine through the conserved F or W. D genes are given only for firm matches. Clone size is shown for a subset of rows, as once, few, many or a class of expanded clone.

-	TRBV30	TRBD1	TRBJ1-1	TGTGCCGGGGACAGAGCAAACACTGAAGCTTTCTTT	CAGDRANTEAFF
once	TRBV5-6	-	TRBJ2-1	TGTGCCAGCAGCCCTTTAGCCTTCGTCGGGAATGAGCAGTTCTTC	CASSPLAFVGNEQFF
-	TRBV4-1	TRBD2	TRBJ2-3	TGCGCCAGCAGCCAAGATTCCAGCGGGGGCCCAGATACGCAGTATTTT	CASSQDSSGGPDTQYF
-	TRBV5-4	TRBD1	TRBJ2-7	TGTGCCAGCAGCCCATACAGGGGCTCCTACGAGCAGTACTTC	CASSPYRGSYEQYF
-	TRBV14	TRBD1	TRBJ2-7	TGTGCCAGCAGCCAAAGAAGGGACAGGATCTCGGAGCAGTACTTC	CASSQRRDRISEQYF
-	TRBV25-1	TRBD1	TRBJ2-7	TGTGCCAGCAGTGAACCGGGACAGGGCTCCTACGAGCAGTACTTC	CASSEPGQGSYEQYF
-	TRBV28	-	TRBJ1-2	TGTGCCAGCAGCCTTTCGGGCTATGGCTACACCTTC	CASSLSGYGYTF
-	TRBV27	-	TRBJ2-7	TGTGCCAGCAGTTTATCGGCAGGGGGGATATCCTACGAGCAGTACTTC	CASSLSAGGISYEQYF
-	TRBV6-4	TRBD2	TRBJ2-7	TGTGCCAGCAGTCCGACTAGCGCTTCCTACGAGCAGTACTTC	CASSPTSASYEQYF
-	TRBV28	-	TRBJ2-7	TGTGCCAGCAGGCCAGGTAGCGGTCGGTTTACCTACGAGCAGTACTTC	CASRPGSGRFTYEQYF
-	TRBV9	TRBD2	TRBJ2-1	TGTGCCAGCAGCGCCACCTCAGGGAGGGGCAATGAGCAGTTCTTC	CASSATSGRGNEQFF
-	TRBV28	TRBD2	TRBJ2-7	TGTGCCAGCAGTTTAATCGGCGGGACTAGCGCCACCTACGAGCAGTACTTC	CASSLIGGTSATYEQYF
-	TRBV28	-	TRBJ2-3	TGTGCCAGCAGTTTTCCCCGGGGGACCACAGATACGCAGTATTTT	CASSFPRGTTDTQYF
-	TRBV19	TRBD1	TRBJ1-5	TGTGCCACCGGGGGACAGGTTGGGCAGCCCCAGCATTTT	CATGGQVGQPQHF
-	TRBV6-6	TRBD1	TRBJ1-3	TGTGCCAGCAGTTCCCCGGACAGGGTTAATAGAAACACCATATATTTT	CASSSPDRVNRNTIYF
-	TRBV4-1	-	TRBJ1-6	TGCGCCAGCAGCCAAGATCGGGTTTCACCCCTCCACTTT	CASSQDRVSPLHF
-	TRBV28	-	TRBJ2-4	TGTGCCAGCAGTACCGACAGGCTAATAAAAAACATTCAGTACTTC	CASSTDRLIKNIQYF
-	TRBV5-1	TRBD1	TRBJ2-6	TGCGCCAGCAGCTTGGAGACAGGGGGCTTAATCTCTGGGGCCAACGTCCTGACTTTC	CASSLETGGLISGANVLTF
-	TRBV2	TRBD2	TRBJ2-1	TGTGCCAGCAGTAAGCGGGGGTCCTACAATGAGCAGTTCTTC	CASSKRGSYNEQFF
-	TRBV18	-	TRBJ2-2	TGTGCCAGCTCACGGACTACAGGGGACACCGGGGAGCTGTTTTTT	CASSRTTGDTGELFF
-	TRBV7-9	-	TRBJ2-1	TGTGCCAGCAGCTTGGACTCCCCCTACAATGAGCAGTTCTTC	CASSLDSPYNEQFF
once	TRBV6-5	-	TRBJ2-3	TGTGCCAGCAGTTCCTACAGGGCCCCCACAGATACGCAGTATTTT	CASSSYRAPTDTQYF
many	TRBV4-3	-	TRBJ2-3	TGCGCCAGCAGCCCAAGAGGGCAGGGGACGGATACGCAGTATTTT	CASSPRGQGTDTQYF
once	TRBV7-8	TRBD2	TRBJ2-5	TGTGCCAGCAGCTTAGGATGGCGGGAGGTACAAAAGACCCAGTACTTC	CASSLGWREVQKTQYF
-	TRBV28	TRBD1	TRBJ2-1	TGTGCCAGCAGATCCGGGACAGGACAATTCTCCTACAATGAGCAGTTCTTC	CASRSGTGQFSYNEQFF
-	TRBV6-1	-	TRBJ2-5	TGTGCCAGCAGTCCAAGGTGGTCTAGTGAGACCCAGTACTTC	CASSPRWSSETQYF
-	TRBV6-5	-	TRBJ2-1	TGTGCCAGCAGTTACTCGAGACCTAGCTCACCCCCGGGTCAGTTCTTC	CASSYSRPSSPPGQFF
-	TRBV11-3	TRBD2	TRBJ2-3	TGTGCCAGCAGCACTAGCGGGAGAGGGACAGATACGCAGTATTTT	CASSTSGRGTDTQYF
-	TRBV5-8	TRBD1	TRBJ2-5	TGTGCCAGCAGCCTAGACAGGGTTCAAGAGACCCAGTACTTC	CASSLDRVQETQYF
-	TRBV4-3	-	TRBJ2-1	TGCGCCAGCAGCCAAGATCCGCTAGTGAGCCATGAGCAGTTCTTC	CASSQDPLVSHEQFF
-	TRBV6-5	TRBD2	TRBJ2-2	TGTGCCAGCAGTGGGACTAGCGGGACAACCGGGGAGCTGTTTTTT	CASSGTSGTTGELFF
-	TRBV7-2	-	TRBJ1-2	TGTGCCAGCAGCTTAGAAATAAACTATGGCTACACCTTC	CASSLEINYGYTF
-	TRBV30	TRBD1	TRBJ1-4	TGTGCCTGGAGTCAACCGGGACAGGGAAATGAAAAACTGTTTTTT	CAWSQPGQGNEKLFF
-	TRBV28	-	TRBJ1-1	TGTGCCAGCAGTTTAACACCGAACACTGAAGCTTTCTTT	CASSLTPNTEAFF
-	TRBV28	-	TRBJ1-2	TGTGCCAGCAGGCGTAGTCTGGTTGGCTACACCTTC	CASRRSLVGYTF
-	TRBV28	TRBD1	TRBJ2-5	TGTGCCAGCAGCAAAGGACAGGGTGATGAGACCCAGTACTTC	CASSKGQGDETQYF
-	TRBV9	-	TRBJ2-1	TGTGCCAGCAGCGCCCGTTACACAATCGATGAGCAGTTCTTC	CASSARYTIDEQFF
-	TRBV10-3	TRBD2	TRBJ2-7	TGTGCCATCAGTTTGAGCGGGAGGGGAGGTAGATACGAGCAGTACTTC	CAISLSGRGGRYEQYF
-	TRBV21-1	-	TRBJ1-5	TGTGCCAGCAGCAGGCAGGACAAGCATCAGCCCCAGCATTTT	CASSRQDKHQPQHF
-	TRBV5-1	-	TRBJ2-1	TGCGCCAGCAGCTTAACGTCAGGTTCCTACAATGAGCAGTTCTTC	CASSLTSGSYNEQFF
-	TRBV15	TRBD1	TRBJ1-3	TGTGCCACCCGGGAAGGGACAGACTCTGGAAACACCATATATTTT	CATREGTDSGNTIYF
-	TRBV6-6	-	TRBJ1-1	TGTGCCAGCAGCGACGGAGGTTTGAACACTGAAGCTTTCTTT	CASSDGGLNTEAFF
-	TRBV7-9	TRBD1	TRBJ2-7	TGTGCCAGCAGCTTAAGTGGACAGGGGGACTCCTACGAGCAGTACTTC	CASSLSGQGDSYEQYF
-	TRBV6-5	-	TRBJ1-3	TGTGCCAGCAGTTACTCACCGAGCTCTGGAAACACCATATATTTT	CASSYSPSSGNTIYF
-	TRBV5-1	-	TRBJ1-1	TGCGCCAGCAGCTCCCTCGGGATTAACACTGAAGCTTTCTTT	CASSSLGINTEAFF
-	TRBV28	TRBD2	TRBJ2-2	TGTGCCAGCAGTGATAGCGGGAGATTCGCCGGGGAGCTGTTTTTT	CASSDSGRFAGELFF